Listed below are T cell receptor beta chains from one sample, sequenced in a study of blood T cell repertoires in COVID-19. TCRdb's table, derived via immunoSEQ multiplex PCR, lists solely in-frame clones and lacks some. The data hold roughly 300,000 clones, with approximately 81% observed a single time. The material sequenced was PBMCs or T cells enriched from blood (not recorded which). The source of these receptors is a woman in her fifties or sixties who had recovered from COVID-19. Each CDR3 is given with its conserved first and last residue. D genes are given only for firm matches. Some rows mark clone size as missing; the rest say once, few, many or name a class of expanded clone.

D	V	size	J	DNA	CDR3
.	TRBV14	.	TRBJ2-7	TGTGCCAGCAGCCAACCACTTCTCGAGCAGTACTTC	CASSQPLLEQYF
TRBD1	TRBV28	.	TRBJ1-6	TGTGCCAGCAGCACGGGACAGGGGGGTTCACCCCTCCACTTT	CASSTGQGGSPLHF
.	TRBV18	.	TRBJ2-5	TGTGCCAGCTCACCACCGTCGGAGAGTCAAGGGACCCAGTACTTC	CASSPPSESQGTQYF
.	TRBV10-2	.	TRBJ1-1	TGCGCCACCACGCCTTCGGTTGCCACTGAAGCTTTCTTT	CATTPSVATEAFF
TRBD1	TRBV19	.	TRBJ1-3	TGTGCCAGCAGAATAAGGGGGCCGGGAAACACCATATATTTT	CASRIRGPGNTIYF
TRBD2	TRBV5-1	.	TRBJ2-1	TGCGCCAGCAGCTTGATGCTAGCGGGGGGGCTCAATGAGCAGTTCTTC	CASSLMLAGGLNEQFF
TRBD1	TRBV29-1	.	TRBJ1-1	TGCAGCGCCGCGGACAGGGGGATGAACACTGAAGCTTTCTTT	CSAADRGMNTEAFF
TRBD2	TRBV27	.	TRBJ2-2	TGTGCCAGCAGTGAGGGACTAGCGGGTCTCACCGGGGAGCTGTTTTTT	CASSEGLAGLTGELFF
TRBD1	TRBV6-5	once	TRBJ2-7	TGTGCCAGCAGGCTGGACAGGGCCCATGCCTACGAGCAGTACTTC	CASRLDRAHAYEQYF
TRBD1	TRBV19	.	TRBJ1-4	TGTGCCAGTAGTACCGAGTGGGCAGGGGGTGAAAAACTGTTTTTT	CASSTEWAGGEKLFF
.	TRBV7-2	.	TRBJ2-1	TGTGCCAGCAGCTTATCCCGGTTAAATGAGCAGTTCTTC	CASSLSRLNEQFF
.	TRBV6-5	.	TRBJ1-2	TGTGCCAGCAGTTACTCGACATACGGCTATGGCTACACCTTC	CASSYSTYGYGYTF
TRBD1	TRBV19	.	TRBJ2-7	TGTGCCAGTAGTATCGGGACAGCTTTCTACGAGCAGTACTTC	CASSIGTAFYEQYF
.	TRBV27	few	TRBJ1-6	TGTGCCAGCAGTTTATCTGCGGGAAATTCACCCCTCCACTTT	CASSLSAGNSPLHF
TRBD1	TRBV6-5	.	TRBJ1-1	TGTGCCAGCACAAACATTCAGGGGGCCTGGGAAGCTTTCTTT	CASTNIQGAWEAFF
TRBD1	TRBV7-9	.	TRBJ2-1	TGTGCCAGCAGCTTGCGACAGGGTAAGGACAATGAGCAGTTCTTC	CASSLRQGKDNEQFF
TRBD2	TRBV5-4	.	TRBJ2-3	TGTGCCAGCAGCTTCTTTGGCGGGGGGGCAGATACGCAGTATTTT	CASSFFGGGADTQYF
.	TRBV28	.	TRBJ1-2	TGTGCCAGCCAGGGACACGACTATGGCTACACCTTC	CASQGHDYGYTF
.	TRBV2	.	TRBJ1-1	TGTGCCAGCAGGGAGGGTAGAAGGACGTTCGGGACTGAAGCTTTCTTT	CASREGRRTFGTEAFF
.	TRBV29-1	.	TRBJ1-1	TGCAGCGTTACAGATATGAACACTGAAGCTTTCTTT	CSVTDMNTEAFF
TRBD2	TRBV27	.	TRBJ2-5	TGTGCCAGCAGTCGGGACTACGGAAAAGAGACCCAGTACTTC	CASSRDYGKETQYF
.	TRBV27	.	TRBJ1-5	TGTGCCAGCCGGAGCGGCAATCAGCCCCAGCATTTT	CASRSGNQPQHF
TRBD1	TRBV4-1	.	TRBJ2-2	TGCGCCAGCAGCCAAGATCCCGGAGGGACAGGGGGCGGGGAGCTGTTTTTT	CASSQDPGGTGGGELFF
TRBD1	TRBV18	.	TRBJ1-6	TGTGCCAGCTCACAAGCGGACAGGGGTAATTCACCCCTCCACTTT	CASSQADRGNSPLHF
.	TRBV5-4	.	TRBJ2-3	TGTGCCAGCAGCTTGGACGGGAGCCGGACAGATACGCAGTATTTT	CASSLDGSRTDTQYF
TRBD1	TRBV5-6	.	TRBJ2-7	TGTGCCAGCGGCCGGGGACAGGGCAACTACGAGCAGTACTTC	CASGRGQGNYEQYF
TRBD1	TRBV9	.	TRBJ2-7	TGTGCCAGCAGCGGTGATCCGATGGGACAGGGACCCTACGAGCAGTACTTC	CASSGDPMGQGPYEQYF
.	TRBV7-8	.	TRBJ2-1	TGTGCCAGCAGCACCATCCGCGGAAATTCCCTCTACAATGAGCAGTTCTTC	CASSTIRGNSLYNEQFF
.	TRBV29-1	few	TRBJ1-1	TGCAGCGTTTCCGGGGGGTCGTGGGGTGAAGCTTTCTTT	CSVSGGSWGEAFF
.	TRBV5-5	.	TRBJ2-6	TGTGCCAGCACTGGCGGTGGGGCCAACGTCCTGACTTTC	CASTGGGANVLTF
.	TRBV5-6	.	TRBJ2-2	TGTGCCAGCAGCCCCGGGACTTCCACCGGGGAGCTGTTTTTT	CASSPGTSTGELFF
TRBD2	TRBV9	.	TRBJ2-3	TGTGCCAGCACCCAGGGGGCTAGCGGGGGACTAGATACGCAGTATTTT	CASTQGASGGLDTQYF
.	TRBV10-2	once	TRBJ2-5	TGCGCCAGCAGTGAGTTGAGGGAGACGGGACAAGAGACCCAGTACTTC	CASSELRETGQETQYF
TRBD2	TRBV7-2	.	TRBJ2-5	TGTGCCAGCAGCCCGGAAACACTAGCGGGGGCCGAGTACTTC	CASSPETLAGAEYF
TRBD1	TRBV6-5	.	TRBJ1-4	TGTGCCAGCAGCGCCCCGGGACAGGGGTATGAAAAACTGTTTTTT	CASSAPGQGYEKLFF
.	TRBV28	once	TRBJ2-1	TGTGCCAGCAGTTTAAAGGGACAAGGGCAGTTCTTC	CASSLKGQGQFF
TRBD1	TRBV2	.	TRBJ2-3	TGTGCCAGCAGGCGACAGGGGGCCCGCACAGATACGCAGTATTTT	CASRRQGARTDTQYF
TRBD1	TRBV7-2	.	TRBJ1-2	TGTGCCAGCAGCTTACAGGGGGCTAACTATGGCTACACCTTC	CASSLQGANYGYTF
TRBD1	TRBV7-2	.	TRBJ1-4	TGTGCCAGCAGCTTCCCAGGGGGCGGGAATGAAAAACTGTTTTTT	CASSFPGGGNEKLFF
TRBD1	TRBV4-1	.	TRBJ2-5	TGCGCCAGCAGCTATCGGGACAGTTCGCAAGAGACCCAGTACTTC	CASSYRDSSQETQYF
TRBD2	TRBV7-9	.	TRBJ2-1	TGTGCCAGCAGCTTAGGTGCTAGCGGTGCCTACAATGAGCAGTTCTTC	CASSLGASGAYNEQFF
.	TRBV3-1/TRBV3-2	.	TRBJ1-1	TGTGCCAGCAGCCAACTTAACACTGAAGCTTTCTTT	CASSQLNTEAFF
.	TRBV6-5	.	TRBJ1-1	TGTGCCAGCAGTTACTCATATGCGTTGAGAGATGTGGCTTTCTTT	CASSYSYALRDVAFF
.	TRBV11-2	once	TRBJ1-6	TGTGCCAGCGGTCGAGCGAATTCACCCCTCCACTTT	CASGRANSPLHF
.	TRBV7-2	.	TRBJ1-5	TGTGCCAGCAGCTTAGTTCGGAGTCAGCCCCAGCATTTT	CASSLVRSQPQHF
.	TRBV19	.	TRBJ2-2	TGTGCCAGTAGGGGAGGGGGAACCGGGGAGCTGTTTTTT	CASRGGGTGELFF
.	TRBV7-9	.	TRBJ2-1	TGTGCCAGCAGCTTAGCGGGGGACACCTACAATGAGCAGTTCTTC	CASSLAGDTYNEQFF
.	TRBV30	.	TRBJ2-7	TGTGCCTGGATCGACAGGCCCACCTACGAGCAGTACTTC	CAWIDRPTYEQYF
.	TRBV28	.	TRBJ1-2	TGTGCCAGCAGTTTCTACCGGGACAACAACTATGGCTACACCTTC	CASSFYRDNNYGYTF
.	TRBV10-3	.	TRBJ1-3	TGTGCCATCGGGTCTGGGCCAGGAAACACCATATATTTT	CAIGSGPGNTIYF
TRBD1	TRBV6-1	.	TRBJ1-2	TGTGCCAGCAGTGAATTGGAGGCAGGGGGCTATGGCTACACCTTC	CASSELEAGGYGYTF
TRBD1	TRBV6-5	.	TRBJ2-7	TGTGCCGGTGGACAGGGCCGCTACGAGCAGTACTTC	CAGGQGRYEQYF
.	TRBV19	.	TRBJ2-1	TGTGCCAGTAGGCCGGCAGGCGTCCCGTCCAATGAGCAGTTCTTC	CASRPAGVPSNEQFF
TRBD1	TRBV6-2/TRBV6-3	.	TRBJ2-7	TGTGCCAGCAGTCGTCCGGGACAGGGCGGCTACGAGCAGTACTTC	CASSRPGQGGYEQYF
.	TRBV5-6	.	TRBJ1-3	TGTGCCAGCAGCTTTTTCCTGGGGGCGAAGCTAGGAAACACCATATATTTT	CASSFFLGAKLGNTIYF
.	TRBV7-9	once	TRBJ2-3	TGTGCCAGCAGCTTAAGCCGGGACTCGCGCACAGATACGCAGTATTTT	CASSLSRDSRTDTQYF
.	TRBV7-9	.	TRBJ2-7	TGTGCCAGCAGCCCCCAGGCTACCTACGAGCAGTACTTC	CASSPQATYEQYF
.	TRBV15	.	TRBJ2-5	TGTGCCACCACAGGGGACTATCGCCAAGAGACCCAGTACTTC	CATTGDYRQETQYF
TRBD2	TRBV3-1/TRBV3-2	.	TRBJ2-7	TGTGCCAGCAGCCAAGGTCAGCGGGGCTACGAGCAGTACTTC	CASSQGQRGYEQYF